This record concerns one TCR beta chain sequence. The data were taken from a study of blood T cell repertoires in COVID-19. Study context: PBMCs, B-cell-depleted T cells, or T cells provided the cDNA or gDNA that made up the material.

The CDR3 covers 13 residues. In germline, CDR1 is SGHTA, CDR2 FQGTGA. Trimming stripped 5 bases from V and 4 bases from J, with 11 bases between. Profiled with immunoSEQ multiplex PCR; TCRdb holds only in-frame clones, not every one. The sample contains over 200,000 clones, over 80% of which appear only once. Sequencing was carried out using peripheral blood. The origin of this receptor is a man aged 35 to 55 with acute or convalescent COVID-19. The chain links TRBV7-3 to TRBJ2-5; possible D gene TRBD2, 5 bases. The CDR3 here is CASSLLRGETQYF. Here the CDR3 DNA reads TGTGCCAGCAGCCTCCTCCGGGGAGAGACCCAGTACTTC.